This is a list of T cell receptor beta chains from one sample in a study of T cells in Graves' hyperthyroidism and ophthalmopathy. Using its own MiXCR run on the multiplex PCR reads, TCRdb lists one record per CDR3 protein. The table records about 96,000 distinct CDR3 sequences, roughly half of them present only once. Sequencing used blood. Receptor source: a middle-aged woman with Graves' hyperthyroidism. Both conserved end residues are part of each CDR3. D genes are given only for firm matches. Not all rows give a size; the values are once, few, many and, for expanded clones, a class.

>TRBJ2-2|TRBV6-5|TRBD2|few
CASSYSLGSGNPKGTGELFF
TGTGCCAGCAGTTACTCGCTCGGTAGCGGGAACCCGAAGGGCACCGGGGAGCTGTTTTTT
>TRBJ1-5|TRBV20-1|NA|NA
CSARNPSNQPQHF
TGCAGTGCTAGGAACCCTAGCAATCAGCCCCAGCATTTT
>TRBJ2-3|TRBV20-1|TRBD2|NA
CSVRAGDTDTQYF
TGCAGTGTACGAGCGGGGGACACAGATACGCAGTATTTT
>TRBJ2-3|TRBV20-1|NA|few
CSASSAGTDTQYF
TGCAGTGCTTCCTCGGCGGGCACAGATACGCAGTATTTT
>TRBJ1-1|TRBV20-1|NA|many
CSASMLSVNTEAFF
TGCAGTGCTAGTATGCTTTCGGTGAACACTGAAGCTTTCTTT
>TRBJ2-3|TRBV10-3|TRBD1|many
CAISAWDREADTQYF
TGTGCCATCAGTGCCTGGGACAGGGAGGCAGATACGCAGTATTTT
>TRBJ1-5|TRBV2|NA|few
CASTKYTQRHQPQHF
TGTGCCAGCACCAAGTACACCCAAAGGCATCAGCCCCAGCATTTT
>TRBJ1-5|TRBV4-3|NA|many
CANSRFVGADQPQHF
TGCGCCAACAGCCGTTTCGTCGGGGCAGATCAGCCCCAGCATTTT
>TRBJ1-5|TRBV20-1|TRBD1|NA
CSARDQGGQPQHF
TGCAGTGCTAGAGATCAGGGGGGACAGCCCCAGCATTTT
>TRBJ1-5|TRBV7-9|NA|many
CASSIGTNYQPQHF
TGTGCCAGCAGCATCGGGACAAACTATCAGCCCCAGCATTTT
>TRBJ1-2|TRBV6-1|NA|NA
CASTAAGRGNGYTF
TGTGCCTCCACGGCGGCAGGGCGGGGGAATGGCTACACCTTC
>TRBJ2-7|TRBV9|NA|NA
CASRGEGGGIPYEQYF
TGTGCCAGCAGAGGTGAAGGGGGGGGGATCCCCTACGAGCAGTACTTC
>TRBJ2-7|TRBV20-1|NA|NA
CSAGGGTDEQYF
TGCAGTGCAGGGGGGGGGACCGACGAGCAGTACTTC
>TRBJ2-7|TRBV7-6|NA|once
CASSEAGGSTYEQYF
TGTGCCAGCAGCGAGGCGGGTGGCAGTACCTACGAGCAGTACTTC
>TRBJ1-1|TRBV2|NA|NA
CASSPPSRNYTEAFF
TGTGCCAGCTCACCACCCTCCAGGAACTACACTGAAGCTTTCTTT
>TRBJ2-5|TRBV7-9|NA|many
CASSLSGQETQYF
TGTGCCAGCAGCTTAAGCGGACAAGAGACCCAGTACTTC
>TRBJ1-2|TRBV7-9|TRBD1|NA
CASSNGQGGYGYTF
TGTGCCAGCAGTAACGGACAGGGGGGCTATGGCTACACCTTC
>TRBJ2-2|TRBV19|NA|many
CASSMPGALTGELFF
TGTGCCAGTAGTATGCCCGGGGCCCTAACCGGGGAGCTGTTTTTT
>TRBJ1-2|TRBV28|NA|NA
CATGTGSLSSSGYTF
TGTGCCACGGGAACAGGGAGTTTGAGTTCAAGTGGCTACACCTTC
>TRBJ1-6|TRBV29-1|TRBD1|NA
CSVTGDMDSPLHF
TGCAGCGTGACAGGGGATATGGATTCACCCCTCCACTTT
>TRBJ1-2|TRBV25-1|NA|NA
CASLSHANYGYTF
TGTGCCAGCTTATCCCACGCCAACTATGGCTACACCTTC
>TRBJ1-2|TRBV7-9|NA|many
CASSVDPTDGYTF
TGTGCCAGCAGCGTTGACCCGACTGATGGCTACACCTTC
>TRBJ2-3|TRBV2|TRBD2|NA
CASSSEGAGEDTQYF
TGTGCCAGCAGTTCTGAAGGGGCGGGAGAAGATACGCAGTATTTT
>TRBJ1-5|TRBV20-1|NA|many
CSGLTEVGSNQPQHF
TGCAGTGGCCTCACGGAGGTGGGTAGCAATCAGCCCCAGCATTTT